One sample yielded the 30 T cell receptor beta chains listed below, sequenced in a study of beta chain features in type 1 diabetes (dated by TCRdb to 2016 to 2019). Libraries came from the immunoSEQ multiplex PCR assay. All of the isolated RNA was reverse transcribed with the High Capacity cDNA Reverse Transcription Kit, so expressed TCRB transcripts were sequenced. What TCRdb holds here is the immuneACCESS table cut down to in-frame rearrangements. Part of the clones is not present; checked against another copy, under half of the missing clones reflect an unresolved V gene, and the others are unexplained. The sample yields a few hundred thousand clones; approximately 15% were counted once. Approximately 0.02% of the sample belongs to the ten largest clones. The material sequenced was naive CD4+ T cells from blood. This specimen's cell subset or site label, per the study, means: true naive CD4+ T cells. These receptors all come from a woman younger than 30 in good health.

This clone was seen a few times. CDR3 protein: CASSAGGRVTDTQYF. DNA of the CDR3: TGTGCCAGCAGCGCGGGAGGTCGCGTCACAGATACGCAGTATTTT. V is TRBV7-2 and J is TRBJ2-3, with 8 bases identical to TRBD2. This CDR3 is 15 amino acids long. V trimming: 5 bases; J trimming: 2 bases; junction bases outside the gene matches: 6. Germline values: CDR1 SGHTA, CDR2 FQGNSA.

The gene calls are TRBV14 and TRBJ1-1; D gene unclear. Per germline, CDR1 SGHDN and CDR2 FVKESK. With 4 bases removed from V and 3 bases from J, the gap between germline ends came to 18 bases. The CDR3 is made up of 16 amino acids. The CDR3 nucleotides read TGTGCCAGCAGCCCGCCTTGGGGAGGGAGGTACACTGAAGCTTTCTTT. This encodes CASSPPWGGRYTEAFF.

This clone was counted only a few times. The CDR3 loop is CSAGTRNTEAFF. Here the CDR3 DNA reads TGCAGCGCCGGGACAAGGAACACTGAAGCTTTCTTT. This chain joins TRBV29-1 and TRBJ1-1; D may be TRBD1 (6 bases). Per the germline V gene, CDR1 is SQVTM and CDR2 is ANQGSEA. The ends were cut back, 7 bases at V and 1 base at J, with 10 bases in the middle. CDR3 size: 12 residues. Supplemented by reference TRBV29-1 and TRBJ1-1, the full variable domain reads SAVISQKPSRDICQRGTSLTIQCQVDSQVTMMFWYRQQPGQSLTLIATANQGSEATYESGFVIDKFPISRPNLTFSTLTVSNMSPEDSSIYLCSAGTRNTEAFFGQGTRLTVV.

The chain carries TRBV7-9 and TRBJ2-7; 8 bases fit TRBD2. The germline V gene encodes CDR1 SEHNR and CDR2 FQNEAQ (reference sequence). V shed 5 bases, J shed 4 bases, and the junction held 10 bases outside the gene matches. CDR3 length: 15 amino acids. CDR3 nucleotides: TGTGCCAGCAGCGCCCAGACTAGCGTGGAATACGAGCAGTACTTC. Translation: CASSAQTSVEYEQYF.

In this sample, this clone turned up a few times. The CDR3 nucleotides read TGCGCCAGCAGCTATGGACAGGGTTACTACGAGCAGTACTTC. This sequence encodes CASSYGQGYYEQYF. The chain joins TRBV5-1 to TRBJ2-7, with 8 bases identical to TRBD1. The CDR3 covers 14 residues. Germline CDR1 SGHRS, CDR2 YFSETQ. The V and J ends lost 3 bases and 3 bases, in that order; junction bases with no gene match: 5.

The V and J genes are TRBV30 and TRBJ2-7, with 7 bases that match TRBD1. V lost 1 base and J lost 3; bases outside the gene matches: 0. The CDR3 spans 12 residues. Germline V gene lookup returns CDR1 GTSNPN and CDR2 SVGIG (reference sequence). The CDR3 DNA sequence: TGTGCCTGGAGTGCAGGGGGCTACGAGCAGTACTTC. It translates to CAWSAGGYEQYF.

There are a few counts of this clone. The chain joins TRBV6-5 to TRBJ2-1, with TRBD2 identical over 7 bases. Germline CDR1 is MNHEY and CDR2 is SVGAGI. J was trimmed by 5 bases and V by 2 bases; bases with no gene match: 3. The CDR3 is made up of 14 amino acids. The chain's CDR3 is CASSYKRGDNEQFF. The CDR3 DNA follows: TGTGCCAGCAGTTACAAGCGGGGCGACAATGAGCAGTTCTTC.

The CDR3 protein is CSATRGLLRATYNEQFF. The CDR3 DNA sequence: TGCAGCGCCACCAGGGGGCTGTTGCGGGCCACCTACAATGAGCAGTTCTTC. The rearrangement joins TRBV29-1 to TRBJ2-1; 8 bases match TRBD1. V was clipped by 7 bases and J by 2 bases; unmatched bases: 16. The germline V gene encodes CDR1 SQVTM and CDR2 ANQGSEA. The CDR3 covers 17 residues.

This clone occurred once. This chain links TRBV11-2 with TRBJ2-5, with 9 nucleotides matching TRBD2. CDR3 size: 15 residues. The ends lost 2 bases at V and 6 bases at J; junction bases unmatched: 7. Germline V gene data show CDR1 as SGHAT and CDR2 as FQNNGV. For the CDR3, the DNA is TGTGCCAGCAGCTTAATGGCGGGAGGGAGGCAGACCCAGTACTTC. Its protein product is CASSLMAGGRQTQYF.

There are a few counts of this clone. V is TRBV2 and J is TRBJ2-1; 16 bases are a match to TRBD2. After removal of 6 bases from V and 9 bases from J, the junction contained 2 bases not matched to a gene. The germline gives CDR1 SNHLY, CDR2 FYNNEI. The CDR3 is 14 residues long. The CDR3 DNA reads as TGTGCCAGCAGAGGGACTAGCGGGAGGGTTGAGCAGTTCTTC. Amino acid sequence: CASRGTSGRVEQFF. Supplemented by reference TRBV2 and TRBJ2-1, the full variable domain reads EPEVTQTPSHQVTQMGQEVILRCVPISNHLYFYWYRQILGQKVEFLVSFYNNEISEKSEIFDDQFSVERPDGSNFTLKIRSTKLEDSAMYFCASRGTSGRVEQFFGPGTRLTVL.

This clone was counted between two and nine times. The chain joins TRBV7-9 to TRBJ2-5, with TRBD2 matching 12 bases. V gave up 3 bases and J gave up 4 bases; unmatched junction bases: 0. This CDR3 comprises 14 residues. Germline values: CDR1 SEHNR, CDR2 FQNEAQ (reference sequence). The CDR3 coding sequence is TGTGCCAGCAGCTTGGGACTAGCGGGAGAGACCCAGTACTTC. This encodes CASSLGLAGETQYF.

The sample holds a few counts of this clone. CDR3 in amino acids: CSVERGGSNEQFF. The CDR3 DNA reads as TGCAGCGTTGAACGGGGCGGGAGCAATGAGCAGTTCTTC. The chain is built from TRBV29-1 and TRBJ2-1; 7 bases map to TRBD2. This CDR3 spans 13 amino acids. V lost 2 bases to trimming and J lost 6 bases; unmatched junction nucleotides: 4. Germline loops: CDR1 SQVTM, CDR2 ANQGSEA.

This clone was seen a few times. This rearrangement joins TRBV28 to TRBJ2-7; TRBD1 matches at 7 bases. Germline V gives CDR1 MDHEN, CDR2 SYDVKM. The CDR3 is 11 amino acids. J gave up 5 bases and V 8 bases, and 3 bases lay outside the gene matches. The CDR3 DNA follows: TGTGCCAGCCGGGACAGCCACGAGCAGTACTTC. Protein sequence: CASRDSHEQYF.

This clone was seen a handful of times. V gene TRBV7-3 combines with J gene TRBJ2-3; 9 bases map to TRBD1. This CDR3 region has 16 residues. Germline lookup yields CDR1 SGHTA and CDR2 FQGTGA. The V and J ends lost 1 base and 1 base, in that order; junction bases with no gene match: 3. CDR3 protein: CASSLNRGLGTDTQYF. CDR3 bases: TGTGCCAGCAGCTTAAACAGGGGGCTGGGCACAGATACGCAGTATTTT.

This clone has a handful of counts. The J gene is TRBJ1-1, the V gene TRBV6-1; TRBD1 aligns across 8 bases. The CDR3 runs 13 residues. After removal of 8 bases from V and 3 bases from J, the junction contained 5 bases not matched to a gene. CDR1 MNHNS and CDR2 SASEGT come from the germline V gene. The CDR3 protein is CASLQGGDTEAFF. CDR3 DNA sequence: TGTGCCAGCCTACAGGGGGGAGACACTGAAGCTTTCTTT.

The chain is built from TRBV9 and TRBJ2-1; 10 bases map to TRBD2. The CDR3 runs 16 residues. V lost 0 bases to trimming and J lost 6 bases; unmatched junction nucleotides: 6. Germline CDR1 is SGDLS and CDR2 is YYNGEE. CDR3 region: CASSVEGAGGFNEQFF. Written as DNA, the CDR3 is TGTGCCAGCAGCGTAGAAGGAGCGGGAGGGTTCAATGAGCAGTTCTTC.

The rearrangement uses TRBV19 and TRBJ2-3; a weak D match, TRBD2 (5 bases). Germline lookup yields CDR1 LNHDA and CDR2 SQIVND (reference sequence). V dropped 6 bases and J dropped 2 bases, with 9 bases sitting between them. The CDR3 consists of 13 residues. The CDR3 loop reads CASSWEYTDTQYF. CDR3 DNA: TGTGCCAGTAGCTGGGAGTACACAGATACGCAGTATTTT.

This chain connects TRBV29-1 to TRBJ1-1; weak D call: TRBD1 (6 bases). The CDR3 loop spans 15 amino acids. V was pared by 5 bases and J by 0 bases, with 16 bases between. Germline V CDR1 and CDR2: SQVTM, ANQGSEA. CDR3 protein: CSVLKQGLMNTEAFF. The CDR3 DNA reads as TGCAGCGTTCTAAAACAGGGTTTAATGAACACTGAAGCTTTCTTT. The full variable domain, with the rest looked up from reference TRBV29-1 and TRBJ1-1, is SAVISQKPSRDICQRGTSLTIQCQVDSQVTMMFWYRQQPGQSLTLIATANQGSEATYESGFVIDKFPISRPNLTFSTLTVSNMSPEDSSIYLCSVLKQGLMNTEAFFGQGTRLTVV.

This clone occurred a few times. The V and J genes are TRBV7-9 and TRBJ2-7; 8 nucleotides agree with TRBD1. The germline V gene encodes CDR1 SEHNR and CDR2 FQNEAQ (reference sequence). The CDR3 length is 15 residues. The J segment lost 5 bases and the V segment lost 0 bases, leaving 6 bases of the junction unmatched. CDR3 in amino acids: CASSLAGTGKHEQYF. The DNA of the CDR3 is TGTGCCAGCAGCTTAGCGGGGACAGGCAAGCACGAGCAGTACTTC.

The V call is TRBV6-1, the J call TRBJ2-1, with D possibly being TRBD2 (6 bases). CDR3 length: 15 residues. V shed 2 bases and J shed 8 bases, with 16 bases lying between them. The germline V gene encodes CDR1 MNHNS and CDR2 SASEGT. The CDR3 loop is CASSELRLGYDEQFF. CDR3 nucleotide sequence: TGTGCCAGCAGTGAATTGAGACTAGGGTATGATGAGCAGTTCTTC.

J is TRBJ1-1 and V is TRBV5-6, with TRBD1 as a possible D gene (5 bases). The V and J ends lost 2 bases and 5 bases respectively, with 19 bases between them. CDR1 and CDR2 from the germline V gene are SGHDT and YYEEEE. CDR3 size: 16 residues. CDR3 nucleotide sequence: TGTGCCAGCAGCTTTGCCGACGTTAGGGGTTTAACTGAAGCTTTCTTT. This gives the protein CASSFADVRGLTEAFF.

This sequence joins TRBV11-3 and TRBJ2-1, with D perhaps matching TRBD2 (5 bases). This CDR3 is 15 amino acids long. The ends were cut back, 6 bases at V and 0 bases at J, with 12 bases in the middle. Germline V gene data show CDR1 as SGHNT and CDR2 as YENEEA. The CDR3 nucleotides are TGTGCCAGCAGTGACCGTGAGGGCTCCTACAATGAGCAGTTCTTC. Its translation: CASSDREGSYNEQFF.

J is TRBJ2-7 and V is TRBV11-2; 12 nucleotides line up with TRBD2. The germline V gene encodes CDR1 SGHAT and CDR2 FQNNGV. This CDR3 comprises 16 residues. V lost 1 base to trimming and J lost 7 bases; unmatched junction nucleotides: 8. CDR3 DNA sequence: TGTGCCAGCAGCTTAGGGCGACTAGCGGGAGCAGGTGAGCAGTACTTC. This translates into CASSLGRLAGAGEQYF.

The chain recombines TRBV28 with TRBJ1-1, with D unclear. Germline CDR1 MDHEN, CDR2 SYDVKM. V was shortened by 5 bases and J by 1 base, with 11 bases between the two germline ends. The CDR3 totals 14 residues. The CDR3, as DNA: TGTGCCAGCAGTGCCAGGCGGGGGAACACTGAAGCTTTCTTT. Its translation is CASSARRGNTEAFF.

This clone was found a few times. The V call is TRBV11-2, the J call TRBJ2-5; D perhaps matches TRBD2 (6 bases). V was pared by 5 bases and J by 1 base, with 11 bases between. This CDR3 comprises 14 residues. Germline V gene lookup returns CDR1 SGHAT and CDR2 FQNNGV. The CDR3, as DNA: TGTGCCAGCAGCACCCGGAGGGCCCAAGAGACCCAGTACTTC. This gives the protein CASSTRRAQETQYF.

This clone showed up just a few times. The rearrangement uses TRBV7-2 and TRBJ2-1; D possibly corresponds to TRBD1 (6 bases). Germline V gives CDR1 SGHTA, CDR2 FQGNSA. This CDR3 has 12 residues. Between the trimmed V and J ends, which lost 4 bases and 10 bases, there was a span of 11 bases. CDR3 DNA: TGTGCCAGCAGCTCAGGGGTGGGCGAGCAGTTCTTC. Translation gives CASSSGVGEQFF.

This chain connects TRBV28 to TRBJ2-7, with 11 bases that match TRBD1. The ends lost 7 bases at V and 7 bases at J; junction bases unmatched: 12. The CDR3 contains 15 residues. The germline gives CDR1 MDHEN, CDR2 SYDVKM. The CDR3 reads CASTLGGTGGNEQYF. The CDR3 coding sequence is TGTGCCAGCACCTTGGGGGGGACAGGGGGAAATGAGCAGTACTTC.

The chain carries TRBV4-1 and TRBJ2-5; D possibly corresponds to TRBD1 (5 bases). Trimming took 1 base from V and 7 from J, leaving 7 bases between them. The CDR3 loop spans 12 amino acids. The V gene's germline CDR1 is MGHRA and CDR2 YSYEKL. The CDR3 nucleotides read TGCGCCAGCAGCCAAGGCAGGGCGACCCAGTACTTC. Residues: CASSQGRATQYF.

This chain joins TRBV14 and TRBJ1-4; no clear D. The germline V and J ends were trimmed by 1 base and 4 bases, with 13 bases remaining between them. The CDR3 length is 16 residues. Looked up from germline, CDR1 is SGHDN and CDR2 is FVKESK. CDR3 in amino acids: CASSQGVRRGNEKLFF. The CDR3 DNA sequence: TGTGCCAGCAGCCAAGGGGTGCGACGGGGTAATGAAAAACTGTTTTTT.

This sequence joins TRBV7-3 and TRBJ2-1; D remains ambiguous. V was pared by 9 bases and J by 5 bases, with 14 bases between. The CDR3 consists of 13 residues. CDR1 and CDR2 from the germline V gene are SGHTA and FQGTGA. The CDR3 is CASSTARDNEQFF. The CDR3 DNA reads TGTGCCAGTTCCACCGCGAGAGACAATGAGCAGTTCTTC.